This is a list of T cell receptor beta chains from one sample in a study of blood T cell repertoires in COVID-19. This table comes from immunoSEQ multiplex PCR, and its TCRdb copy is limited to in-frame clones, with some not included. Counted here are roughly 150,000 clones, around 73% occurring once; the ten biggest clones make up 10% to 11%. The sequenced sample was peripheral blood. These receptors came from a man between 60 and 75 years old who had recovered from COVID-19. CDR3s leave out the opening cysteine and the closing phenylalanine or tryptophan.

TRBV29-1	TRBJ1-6	SVQGADNSPLH
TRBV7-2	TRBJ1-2	ASSYNGQGANNGYT
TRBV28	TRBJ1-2	ASSRPGQGWDGYT
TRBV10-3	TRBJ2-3	ASRGDTDTQY
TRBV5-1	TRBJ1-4	ASSLVAQATNEKLF
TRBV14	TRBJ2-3	ASSDRDPRQGTDTQY
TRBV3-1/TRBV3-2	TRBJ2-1	ASSPFVGYEQF
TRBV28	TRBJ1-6	ASTRDRALH
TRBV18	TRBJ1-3	ASSRTGQSSGNTIY
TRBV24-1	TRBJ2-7	ATSASGSHEQY
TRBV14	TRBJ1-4	ASSPPGGNEKLF
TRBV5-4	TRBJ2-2	ASSWTGDPGELF
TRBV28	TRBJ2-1	ASRWTSPANEQF
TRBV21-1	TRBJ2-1	ASGGRGLNNEQF
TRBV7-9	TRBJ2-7	ASSLGTGSYEQY
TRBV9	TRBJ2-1	ASSPRTSGGTYNEQF
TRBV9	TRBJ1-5	ASSVAEHGPQH
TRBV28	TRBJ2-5	ASSSRGGYQETQY
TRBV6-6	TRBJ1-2	ASSYGGQGSGYT
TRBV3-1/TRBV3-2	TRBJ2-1	ASSQLQGAYNEQF
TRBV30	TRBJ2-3	AWGLAGSSTDTQY
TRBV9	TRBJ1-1	ASSAGGYSNTEAF